The clone carrying this T cell receptor (beta chain) was counted between two and nine times. Its antigen is unknown. Included in the TCR beta cDNA libraries were unique molecular identifiers. cDNA molecules numbering roughly 500,000 came from approximately 0.91 to 9.4 million T cells. TCRdb called the PCR reads again in MiXCR, with one record for every CDR3 protein. The sample holds hundreds of thousands of distinct CDR3 sequences, roughly 27% seen once. This sample was included in a study of post-analysis software for immune sequencing data. Whole-study context: Secondary progressive, relapsing-remitting and progressive-relapsing multiple sclerosis were among the included disease courses. Findings and caveats of the study: When compared against controls, multiple sclerosis patients showed significantly lower normalized Chao1 diversity. Strong co-clustering by F measure linked samples that shared a preparation batch. There were roughly five TRBV segments more frequent in patients than controls, and TRBV5-6, TRBV5-1 and TRBV20-1 were among them.

Between the trimmed V and J ends, which lost 7 bases and 3 bases, there was a span of 10 bases. Germline CDR1 reads SGDLS; CDR2 reads YYNGEE. CDR3 length equals 12 residues. This chain links TRBV9 with TRBJ1-2; D may be TRBD1 (5 bases). The specimen was blood. The sequence was obtained from a girl aged 10-17 years with multiple sclerosis. The CDR3 DNA sequence: TGTGCCAGCGAAGGGACCCACTATGGCTACACCTTC. As protein: CASEGTHYGYTF. Drawing the rest from reference TRBV9 and TRBJ1-2, the complete variable domain is DSGVTQTPKHLITATGQRVTLRCSPRSGDLSVYWYQQSLDQGLQFLIQYYNGEERAKGNILERFSAQQFPDLHSELNLSSLELGDSALYFCASEGTHYGYTFGSGTRLTVV.